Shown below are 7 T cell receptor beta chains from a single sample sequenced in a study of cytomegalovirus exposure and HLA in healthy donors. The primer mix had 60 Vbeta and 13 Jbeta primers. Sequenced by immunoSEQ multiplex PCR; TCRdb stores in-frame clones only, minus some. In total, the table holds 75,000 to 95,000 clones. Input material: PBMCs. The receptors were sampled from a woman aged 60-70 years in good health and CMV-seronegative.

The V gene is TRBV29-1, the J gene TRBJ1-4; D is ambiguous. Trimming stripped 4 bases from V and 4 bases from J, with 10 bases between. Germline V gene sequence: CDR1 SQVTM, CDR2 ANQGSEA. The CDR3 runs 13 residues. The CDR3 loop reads CSVVSAVNEKLFF. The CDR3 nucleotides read TGCAGCGTTGTGTCCGCAGTTAATGAAAAACTGTTTTTT.

The CDR3 DNA reads TGTGCCAGTAGTATAGGAGCGGTTCAAGAGACCCAGTACTTC. This codes for CASSIGAVQETQYF. This chain connects TRBV19 to TRBJ2-5, with D perhaps matching TRBD2 (5 bases). CDR1 and CDR2 from the germline V gene are LNHDA and SQIVND (reference sequence). Trimming took 1 base from V and 2 from J, leaving 8 bases between them. The CDR3 totals 14 residues.

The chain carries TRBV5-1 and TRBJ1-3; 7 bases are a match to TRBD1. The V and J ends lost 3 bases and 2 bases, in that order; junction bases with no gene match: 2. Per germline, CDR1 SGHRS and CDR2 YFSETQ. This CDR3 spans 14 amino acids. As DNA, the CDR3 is TGCGCCAGCAGCTGGGGGACAGCTGGAAACACCATATATTTT. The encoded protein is CASSWGTAGNTIYF.

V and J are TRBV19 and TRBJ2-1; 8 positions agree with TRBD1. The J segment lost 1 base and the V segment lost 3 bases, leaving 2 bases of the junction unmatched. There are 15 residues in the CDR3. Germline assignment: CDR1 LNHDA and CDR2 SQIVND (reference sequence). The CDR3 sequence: CASSIGQGSYNEQFF. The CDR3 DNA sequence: TGTGCCAGTAGTATTGGACAGGGATCCTACAATGAGCAGTTCTTC.

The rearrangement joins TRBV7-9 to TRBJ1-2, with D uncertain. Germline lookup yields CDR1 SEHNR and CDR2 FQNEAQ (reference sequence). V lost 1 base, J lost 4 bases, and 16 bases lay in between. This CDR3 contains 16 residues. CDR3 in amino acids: CASSLGAEPFPYGYTF. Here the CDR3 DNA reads TGTGCCAGCAGCTTAGGGGCAGAACCCTTCCCCTATGGCTACACCTTC.

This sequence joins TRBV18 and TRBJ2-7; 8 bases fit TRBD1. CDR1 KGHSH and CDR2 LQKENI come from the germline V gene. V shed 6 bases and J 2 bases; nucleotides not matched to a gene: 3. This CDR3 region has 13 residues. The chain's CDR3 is CASSDRVAYEQYF. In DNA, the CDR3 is TGTGCCAGCTCGGACAGGGTTGCCTACGAGCAGTACTTC.

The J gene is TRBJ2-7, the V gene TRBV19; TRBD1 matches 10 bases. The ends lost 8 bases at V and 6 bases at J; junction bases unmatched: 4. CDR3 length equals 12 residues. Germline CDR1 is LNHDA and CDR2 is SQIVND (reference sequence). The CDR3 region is CASGTGVFEQYF. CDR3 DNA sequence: TGTGCCAGTGGGACAGGGGTATTCGAGCAGTACTTC. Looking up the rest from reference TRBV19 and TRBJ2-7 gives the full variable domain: DGGITQSPKYLFRKEGQNVTLSCEQNLNHDAMYWYRQDPGQGLRLIYYSQIVNDFQKGDIAEGYSVSREKKESFPLTVTSAQKNPTAFYLCASGTGVFEQYFGPGTRLTVT.